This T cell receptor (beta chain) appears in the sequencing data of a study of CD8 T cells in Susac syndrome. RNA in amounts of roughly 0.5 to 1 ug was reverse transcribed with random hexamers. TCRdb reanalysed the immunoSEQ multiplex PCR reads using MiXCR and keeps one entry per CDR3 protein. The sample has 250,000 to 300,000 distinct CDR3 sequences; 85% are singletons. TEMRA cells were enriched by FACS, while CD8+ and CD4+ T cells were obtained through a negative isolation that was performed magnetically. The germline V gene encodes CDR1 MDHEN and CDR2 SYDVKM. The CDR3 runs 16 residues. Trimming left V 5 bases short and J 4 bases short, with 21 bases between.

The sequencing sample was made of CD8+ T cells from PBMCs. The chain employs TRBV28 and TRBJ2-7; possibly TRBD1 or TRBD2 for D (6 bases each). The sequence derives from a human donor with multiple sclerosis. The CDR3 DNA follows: TGTGCCAGCAGTCCGACTCGAGCGCTAGGGGGGTACGAGCAGTACTTC. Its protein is CASSPTRALGGYEQYF.